The T cell receptor (beta chain) described here comes from a study of T cell repertoires in cytomegalovirus infection. Across the whole study: In public TCR beta signatures, there were indications of both CMV infection and matching HLA type.

This clonotype was seen ten or more times. Its antigen is unidentified. The CDR3 covers 14 residues. The V gene lost 3 bases and the J gene lost 11 bases, with 14 bases spanning the gap. CDR1 and CDR2 (germline): MNHEY, SMNVEV (reference sequence). A single record per CDR3 protein comes from TCRdb applying MiXCR to the reads. The sample carries about 120,000 distinct CDR3 sequences, roughly a tenth recorded once. Study results and caveats: Frequencies of public TCR beta families were cumulated, and this identified carriers of CMV plus the relevant HLA. Within the response measured ex vivo, HLA-C-restricted CMV-specific TCR beta clonotypes were dominant.

The material sequenced was PBMCs, sequenced either directly or after in vitro stimulation (not recorded which). The source is a human donor in good health (CMV status not recorded). Some clones in this sample may be carry-over from other donors' samples. The chain recombines TRBV27 with TRBJ1-6; D call uncertain. This chain's CDR3 is CASSFVGVTTPLHF. CDR3 DNA sequence: TGTGCCAGCAGTTTTGTTGGGGTGACGACACCCCTCCACTTT.